Following are 16 T cell receptor beta chains from one sample sequenced in a study of T cells in Graves' hyperthyroidism and ophthalmopathy. Amplification targeted TCR beta CDR3 regions from RNA transcripts. During a first-round RT-PCR of the TCR CDR3, the HTBI primer set was used. TCRdb recomputed calls from the multiplex PCR reads with MiXCR, one row per CDR3 protein. Among about 480,000 distinct CDR3 sequences listed, about an eighth were seen once. Sequenced material: blood. These receptors were collected from a woman aged 18 to 35 with Graves' hyperthyroidism.

CDR3 DNA: TGCGCCAGCAGCCCGCGCCCAGGGACTGGAAACACCATATATTTT. This translates into CASSPRPGTGNTIYF. The genes are TRBV5-1 and TRBJ1-3, with D perhaps matching TRBD1 (5 bases). V lost 4 bases, J lost 2 bases, and 13 bases lay in between. This CDR3 has 15 residues. Germline CDR1 and CDR2: SGHRS and YFSETQ.

This clonotype was seen a few times. This chain links TRBV19 with TRBJ1-3, with D possibly being TRBD1 (5 bases). In germline, CDR1 is LNHDA, CDR2 SQIVND (reference sequence). The CDR3 extends over 15 amino acids. With 1 base removed from V and 0 bases from J, the gap between germline ends came to 7 bases. This CDR3 reads CASSIVTASGNTIYF. Here the CDR3 DNA reads TGTGCCAGTAGTATAGTGACAGCCTCTGGAAACACCATATATTTT.

There are a few counts of this clonotype. The chain employs TRBV11-2 and TRBJ2-1; a possible D gene is TRBD2 (5 bases). This CDR3 spans 15 amino acids. V was clipped by 5 bases and J by 0 bases, with 11 bases between them. Germline values: CDR1 SGHAT, CDR2 FQNNGV. The CDR3 sequence is CASSKRSSSYNEQFF. Written as DNA, the CDR3 is TGTGCCAGCAGCAAGCGGTCGAGCTCCTACAATGAGCAGTTCTTC.

This clonotype occurred many times. The chain links TRBV30 to TRBJ1-1; D perhaps matches TRBD1 (6 bases). CDR3 length equals 15 residues. CDR1 and CDR2 (germline): GTSNPN, SVGIG (reference sequence). Between the trimmed V and J ends, which lost 4 bases and 0 bases, there was a span of 15 bases. Here the CDR3 DNA reads TGTGCCTGGACTCAGAGAGACAGGTTGAACACTGAAGCTTTCTTT. Amino acids: CAWTQRDRLNTEAFF.

The chain joins TRBV9 to TRBJ2-5; no definite D call. The CDR3 contains 18 residues. Trimming stripped 4 bases from V and 1 base from J, with 23 bases between. Germline-derived CDR1 and CDR2 are SGDLS and YYNGEE. CDR3 loop: CASSPREGVRLGQETQYF. In DNA, the CDR3 is TGTGCCAGCAGCCCAAGGGAAGGAGTTCGGTTAGGCCAAGAGACCCAGTACTTC.

The chain couples TRBV20-1 to TRBJ2-3; TRBD2 might be the D (6 bases). V lost 5 bases and J 6 bases, leaving 15 bases between the germline ends. Germline-derived CDR1 and CDR2 are DFQATT and SNEGSKA (reference sequence). The CDR3 runs 13 residues. CDR3 region: CSAGASVLDTQYF. CDR3 nucleotides: TGCAGTGCTGGGGCTAGCGTATTGGATACGCAGTATTTT.

On this clonotype: One base away lies a much larger clone, so this may be a sequencing read error. This rearrangement joins TRBV6-5 to TRBJ2-7, with 9 bases matching TRBD2. This CDR3 has 14 amino acids. Trimming cost V 4 bases and J 4 bases; bases outside gene matches: 5. Per the germline V gene, CDR1 is MNHEY and CDR2 is SVGAGI. CDR3: CASSSGLAWYEQYF. The CDR3 DNA sequence: TGTGCCAGCAGTTCTGGACTAGCGTGGTACGAGCAGTACTTC.

In this sample, this clonotype turned up many times. V usage is TRBV12-3 or TRBV12-4 and J usage is TRBJ2-1; no clear D gene. V was trimmed by 6 bases and J by 6 bases, leaving 15 bases between them. The CDR3 is 14 amino acids. The CDR3 coding sequence is TGTGCCAGCAGCCCATTTTTGTGGGGCAATGAGCAGTTCTTC. As protein: CASSPFLWGNEQFF.

Ten or more counts support this clonotype. The chain uses TRBV5-1 and TRBJ2-3; tentative D call: TRBD2 (6 bases). CDR1 and CDR2 from the germline V gene are SGHRS and YFSETQ. V was shortened by 4 bases and J by 5 bases, with 17 bases between the two germline ends. The CDR3 totals 15 residues. The CDR3, as DNA: TGCGCCAGCAGCCAGGAGGGACCCCGGGGAGATACGCAGTATTTT. Its protein is CASSQEGPRGDTQYF.

The table lists this clonotype with many counts. The chain is built from TRBV20-1 and TRBJ2-3, with 8 nucleotides matching TRBD2. Trimming took 3 bases from V and 3 from J; bases not matched to a gene: 11. Germline V lookup: CDR1 DFQATT, CDR2 SNEGSKA (reference sequence). The length of the CDR3 is 16 residues. As DNA, the CDR3 is TGCAGTGCTAGTGCTTACCAAGCGGGAGAGACAGATACGCAGTATTTT. It specifies CSASAYQAGETDTQYF.

This clonotype was observed a handful of times. The genes are TRBV19 and TRBJ2-1, with a weak D call TRBD1 (7 bases). Germline CDR1 reads LNHDA; CDR2 reads SQIVND (reference sequence). The V and J ends lost 3 bases and 10 bases respectively, with 22 bases between them. The CDR3 is made up of 16 amino acids. CDR3 in DNA: TGTGCCAGTAGTATGGGGCGAGCGCACCCAGGGGGGGAGCAGTTCTTC. This translates into CASSMGRAHPGGEQFF.

In the case of this clonotype: Just one base apart from a much larger clone, this may be a read error. This chain joins TRBV2 and TRBJ1-5; D might be TRBD1 (5 bases). Germline V gene sequence: CDR1 SNHLY, CDR2 FYNNEI. The CDR3 spans 15 residues. The V and J ends lost 6 bases and 0 bases respectively, with 12 bases between them. The CDR3 DNA reads as TGTGCCAGCAGCGGCGGGGGATTTAGCAATCAGCCCCAGCATTTT. Translated: CASSGGGFSNQPQHF.

This clonotype appeared many times. The chain joins TRBV12-3 or TRBV12-4 to TRBJ2-7; TRBD1 agrees at 10 bases. V shed 4 bases and J 5 bases; nucleotides not matched to a gene: 5. This CDR3 spans 14 amino acids. The CDR3 region is CASSSTGGGDEQYF. The DNA for the CDR3 is TGTGCCAGCAGTTCGACAGGGGGCGGGGACGAGCAGTACTTC.

This clonotype was counted ten times or more. Sequence at one end of the junction differs from germline and may be a read error. The CDR3 coding sequence is TGTGCCAGCCTATGGTCAGGGGAACCTCAAGGGACCCAGTACTTC. The encoded protein is CASLWSGEPQGTQYF. The chain is built from TRBV12-3 or TRBV12-4 and TRBJ2-5; possibly TRBD1 for D (6 bases). This CDR3 spans 15 amino acids.

In its sample, this clonotype was seen many times. The chain has TRBV19 and TRBJ1-1; no firm D call. The CDR3 has 11 residues. V dropped 7 bases and J dropped 3 bases, with 6 bases sitting between them. Germline CDR1 LNHDA, CDR2 SQIVND (reference sequence). This CDR3 reads CASTEYTEAFF. CDR3 sequence (DNA): TGTGCCAGTACTGAATACACTGAAGCTTTCTTT.

V is TRBV5-6 and J is TRBJ2-1; 12 bases are shared with TRBD1. Germline V gives CDR1 SGHDT, CDR2 YYEEEE. This CDR3 contains 20 residues. Losses at the gene ends were 4 bases for V and 2 bases for J; bases not matched to a gene: 16. The CDR3 sequence is CASSPGTGGQGLGAYNEQFF. The CDR3, as DNA: TGTGCCAGCAGCCCGGGGACAGGGGGCCAGGGACTAGGAGCCTACAATGAGCAGTTCTTC.